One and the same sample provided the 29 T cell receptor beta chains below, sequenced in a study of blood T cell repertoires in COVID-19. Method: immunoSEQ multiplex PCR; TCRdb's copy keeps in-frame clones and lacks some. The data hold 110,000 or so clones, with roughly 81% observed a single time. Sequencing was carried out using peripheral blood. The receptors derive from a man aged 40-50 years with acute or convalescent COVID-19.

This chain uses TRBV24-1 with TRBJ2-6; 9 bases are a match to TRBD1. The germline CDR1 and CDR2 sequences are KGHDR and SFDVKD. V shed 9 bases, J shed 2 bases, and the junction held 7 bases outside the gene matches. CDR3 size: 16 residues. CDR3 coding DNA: TGTGCCACCCTCGGACAGGGGATTCCTGGGGCCAACGTCCTGACTTTC. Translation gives CATLGQGIPGANVLTF.

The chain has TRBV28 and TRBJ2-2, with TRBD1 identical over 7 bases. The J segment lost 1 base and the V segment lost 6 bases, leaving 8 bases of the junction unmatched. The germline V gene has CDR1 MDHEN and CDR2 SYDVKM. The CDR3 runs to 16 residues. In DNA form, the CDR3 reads TGTGCCAGCAGCACGGACAGGCGCCAGAACACCGGGGAGCTGTTTTTT. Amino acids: CASSTDRRQNTGELFF.

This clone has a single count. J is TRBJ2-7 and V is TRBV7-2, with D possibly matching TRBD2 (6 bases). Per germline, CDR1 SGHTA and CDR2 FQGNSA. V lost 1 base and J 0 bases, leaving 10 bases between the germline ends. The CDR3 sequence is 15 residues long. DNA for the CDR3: TGTGCCAGCAGCTTAGGGCGGGGAAGCTCCTACGAGCAGTACTTC. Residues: CASSLGRGSSYEQYF.

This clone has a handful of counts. In DNA, the CDR3 is TGTGCCATCAGGGGGACTAGCGGGGTTCAAGAGACCCAGTACTTC. Protein: CAIRGTSGVQETQYF. This chain uses TRBV10-3 with TRBJ2-5; 13 bases fit TRBD2. Germline assignment: CDR1 ENHRY and CDR2 SYGVKD. The V segment lost 6 bases and the J segment 2 bases; nucleotides outside the gene matches: 3. There are 15 residues in the CDR3.

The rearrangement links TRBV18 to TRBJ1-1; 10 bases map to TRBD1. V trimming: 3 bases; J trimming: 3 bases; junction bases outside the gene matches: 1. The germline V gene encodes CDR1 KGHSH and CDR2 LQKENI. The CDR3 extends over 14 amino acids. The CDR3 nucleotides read TGTGCCAGCTCACCCGGGACAGGGGACACTGAAGCTTTCTTT. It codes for CASSPGTGDTEAFF.

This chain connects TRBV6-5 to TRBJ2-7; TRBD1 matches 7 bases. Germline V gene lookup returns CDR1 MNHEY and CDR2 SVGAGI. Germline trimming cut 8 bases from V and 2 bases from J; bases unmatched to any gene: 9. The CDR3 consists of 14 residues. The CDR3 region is CASGFWDRAYEQYF. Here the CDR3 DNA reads TGTGCCAGCGGTTTTTGGGACAGAGCCTACGAGCAGTACTTC.

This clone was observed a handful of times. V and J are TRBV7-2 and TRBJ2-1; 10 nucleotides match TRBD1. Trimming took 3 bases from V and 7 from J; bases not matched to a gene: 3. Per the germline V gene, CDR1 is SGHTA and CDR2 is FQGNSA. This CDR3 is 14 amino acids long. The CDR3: CASSFGQGGNEQFF. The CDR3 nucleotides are TGTGCCAGCAGCTTCGGACAGGGGGGAAATGAGCAGTTCTTC.

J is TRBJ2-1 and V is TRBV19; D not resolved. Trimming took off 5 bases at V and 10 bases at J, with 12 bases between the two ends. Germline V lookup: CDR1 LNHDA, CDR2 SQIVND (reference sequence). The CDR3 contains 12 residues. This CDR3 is CASSAAGWEQFF. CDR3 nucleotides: TGTGCCAGTAGTGCTGCTGGCTGGGAGCAGTTCTTC. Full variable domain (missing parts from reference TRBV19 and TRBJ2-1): DGGITQSPKYLFRKEGQNVTLSCEQNLNHDAMYWYRQDPGQGLRLIYYSQIVNDFQKGDIAEGYSVSREKKESFPLTVTSAQKNPTAFYLCASSAAGWEQFFGPGTRLTVL.

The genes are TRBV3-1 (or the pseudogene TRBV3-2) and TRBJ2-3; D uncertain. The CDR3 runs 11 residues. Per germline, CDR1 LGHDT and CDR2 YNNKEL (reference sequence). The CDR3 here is CFRLNTDTQYF. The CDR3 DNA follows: TGTTTTCGGTTAAACACAGATACGCAGTATTTT.

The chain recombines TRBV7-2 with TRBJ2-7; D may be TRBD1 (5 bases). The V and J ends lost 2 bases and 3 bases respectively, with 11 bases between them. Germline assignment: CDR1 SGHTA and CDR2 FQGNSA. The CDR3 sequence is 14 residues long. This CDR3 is CASSLRSGNYEQYF. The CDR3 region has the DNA TGTGCCAGCAGCTTAAGGTCAGGGAACTACGAGCAGTACTTC.

The CDR3 is CASSEASPGQLNTEAFF. The CDR3 DNA sequence: TGTGCCAGCAGTGAGGCGTCCCCGGGACAGCTGAACACTGAAGCTTTCTTT. The chain links TRBV6-1 to TRBJ1-1; 7 bases fit TRBD1. V shed 3 bases, J shed 0 bases, and the junction held 10 bases outside the gene matches. This CDR3 contains 17 residues. The V gene's germline CDR1 is MNHNS and CDR2 SASEGT.

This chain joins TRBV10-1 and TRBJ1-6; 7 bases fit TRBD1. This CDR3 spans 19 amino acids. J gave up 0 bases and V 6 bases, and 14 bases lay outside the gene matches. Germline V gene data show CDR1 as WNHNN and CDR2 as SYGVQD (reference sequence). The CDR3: CASRDGGQLPSSYNSPLHF. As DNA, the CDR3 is TGCGCCAGCAGAGATGGGGGACAGTTGCCCAGCTCCTATAATTCACCCCTCCACTTT.

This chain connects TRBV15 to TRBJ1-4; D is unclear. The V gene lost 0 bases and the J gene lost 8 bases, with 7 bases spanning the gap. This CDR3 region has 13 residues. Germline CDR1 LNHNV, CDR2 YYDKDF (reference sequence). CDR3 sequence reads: CATSRDLDEKLFF. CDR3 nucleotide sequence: TGTGCCACCAGCAGAGATCTAGACGAAAAACTGTTTTTT. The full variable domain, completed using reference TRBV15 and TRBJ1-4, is DAMVIQNPRYQVTQFGKPVTLSCSQTLNHNVMYWYQQKSSQAPKLLFHYYDKDFNNEADTPDNFQSRRPNTSFCFLDIRSPGLGDTAMYLCATSRDLDEKLFFGSGTQLSVL.

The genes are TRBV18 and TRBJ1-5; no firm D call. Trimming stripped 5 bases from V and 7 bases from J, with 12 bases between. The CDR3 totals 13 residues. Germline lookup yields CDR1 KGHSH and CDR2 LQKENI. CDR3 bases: TGTGCCAGCTCAGAGGGAGCCGAACAGCCCCAGCATTTT. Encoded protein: CASSEGAEQPQHF. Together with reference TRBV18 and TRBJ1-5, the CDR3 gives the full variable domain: NAGVMQNPRHLVRRRGQEARLRCSPMKGHSHVYWYRQLPEEGLKFMVYLQKENIIDESGMPKERFSAEFPKEGPSILRIQQVVRGDSAAYFCASSEGAEQPQHFGDGTRLSIL.

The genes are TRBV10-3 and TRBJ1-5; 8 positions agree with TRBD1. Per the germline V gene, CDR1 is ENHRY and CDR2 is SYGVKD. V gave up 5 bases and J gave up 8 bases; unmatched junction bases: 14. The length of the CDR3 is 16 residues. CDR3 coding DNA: TGTGCCATCAGTAGATCCCCGACAGGGGCCGCGGAGCCCCAGCATTTT. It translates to CAISRSPTGAAEPQHF.

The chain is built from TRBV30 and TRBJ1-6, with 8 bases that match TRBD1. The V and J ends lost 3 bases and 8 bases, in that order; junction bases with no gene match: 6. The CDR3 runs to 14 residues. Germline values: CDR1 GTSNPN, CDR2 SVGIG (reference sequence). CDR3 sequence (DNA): TGTGCCTGGAGGATGGGGACAGGTGATTCACCCCTCCACTTT. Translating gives CAWRMGTGDSPLHF. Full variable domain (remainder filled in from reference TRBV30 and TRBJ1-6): SQTIHQWPATLVQPVGSPLSLECTVEGTSNPNLYWYRQAAGRGLQLLFYSVGIGQISSEVPQNLSASRPQDRQFILSSKKLLLSDSGFYLCAWRMGTGDSPLHFGNGTRLTVT.

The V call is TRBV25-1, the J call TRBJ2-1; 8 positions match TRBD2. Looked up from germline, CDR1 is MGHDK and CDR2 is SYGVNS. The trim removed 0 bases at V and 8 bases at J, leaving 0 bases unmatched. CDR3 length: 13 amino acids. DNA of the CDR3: TGTGCCAGCAGTGAATACGGGGGGGATGAGCAGTTCTTC. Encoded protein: CASSEYGGDEQFF.

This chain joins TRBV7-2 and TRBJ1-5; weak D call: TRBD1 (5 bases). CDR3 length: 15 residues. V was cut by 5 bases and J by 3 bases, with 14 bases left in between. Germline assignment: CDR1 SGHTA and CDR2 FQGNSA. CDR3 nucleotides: TGTGCCAGCAGCCCCCAGGGTGGGAACAATCAGCCCCAGCATTTT. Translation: CASSPQGGNNQPQHF.

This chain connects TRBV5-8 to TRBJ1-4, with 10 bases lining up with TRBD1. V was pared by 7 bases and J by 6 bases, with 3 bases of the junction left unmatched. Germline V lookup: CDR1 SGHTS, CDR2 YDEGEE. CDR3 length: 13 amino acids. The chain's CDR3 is CASADRGDEKLFF. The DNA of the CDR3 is TGTGCCAGCGCGGACAGGGGGGATGAAAAACTGTTTTTT.

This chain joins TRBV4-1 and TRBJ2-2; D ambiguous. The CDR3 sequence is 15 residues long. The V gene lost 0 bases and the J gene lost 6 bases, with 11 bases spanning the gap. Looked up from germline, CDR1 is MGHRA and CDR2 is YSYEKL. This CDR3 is CASSQDPPGSGELFF. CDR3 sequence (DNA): TGCGCCAGCAGCCAAGACCCCCCCGGGTCCGGGGAGCTGTTTTTT.

CDR3 DNA: TGCAGCGTGCAGGGGTCTGGAAACACCATATATTTT. It encodes CSVQGSGNTIYF. The V and J genes are TRBV29-1 and TRBJ1-3; D might be TRBD1 (6 bases). Trimming shortened V by 6 bases and J by 1 base, and 7 bases separated the two germline ends. The CDR3 covers 12 residues. CDR1 SQVTM and CDR2 ANQGSEA come from the germline V gene.

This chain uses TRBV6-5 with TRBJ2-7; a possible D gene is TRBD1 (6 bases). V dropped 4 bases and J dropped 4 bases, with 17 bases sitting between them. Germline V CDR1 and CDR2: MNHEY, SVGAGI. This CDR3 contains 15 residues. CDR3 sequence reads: CASSSRDTSWYEQYF. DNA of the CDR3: TGTGCCAGCAGTTCCCGGGACACTTCTTGGTACGAGCAGTACTTC.

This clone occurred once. DNA of the CDR3: TGTGCCAGCAGCCAAGTTGCGACAGGGGGTAGCAACGAGCAGTACTTC. Amino acids: CASSQVATGGSNEQYF. V usage is TRBV4-2 and J usage is TRBJ2-7, with 9 bases fitting TRBD1. CDR1 is LGHNA and CDR2 is YNFKEQ in the germline V gene. Trimming at V came to 1 base and at J to 5 bases, leaving 9 bases not matched to a gene. The CDR3 covers 16 residues.

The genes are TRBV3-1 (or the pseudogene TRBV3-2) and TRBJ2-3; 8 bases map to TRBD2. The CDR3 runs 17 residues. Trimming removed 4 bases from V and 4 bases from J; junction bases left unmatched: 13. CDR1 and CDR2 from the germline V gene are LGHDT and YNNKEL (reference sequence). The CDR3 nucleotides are TGTGCCAGCAGCCCCCTCAGCTTCGGGGGGGACTCAGATACGCAGTATTTT. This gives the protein CASSPLSFGGDSDTQYF.

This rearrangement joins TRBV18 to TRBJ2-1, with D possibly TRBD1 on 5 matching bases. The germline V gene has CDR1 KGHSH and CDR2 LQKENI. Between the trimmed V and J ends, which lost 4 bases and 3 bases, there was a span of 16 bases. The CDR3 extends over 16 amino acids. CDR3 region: CASSRVLETVYNEQFF. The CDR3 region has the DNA TGTGCCAGCTCACGAGTGTTAGAGACAGTCTACAATGAGCAGTTCTTC.

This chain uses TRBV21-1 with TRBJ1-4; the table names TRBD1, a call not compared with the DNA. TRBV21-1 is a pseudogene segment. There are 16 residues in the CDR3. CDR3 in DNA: TGTGCCAGCCCCCCTACTGGGCCTGCAACTAATGAAAAACTGTTTTTT. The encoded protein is CASPPTGPATNEKLFF.

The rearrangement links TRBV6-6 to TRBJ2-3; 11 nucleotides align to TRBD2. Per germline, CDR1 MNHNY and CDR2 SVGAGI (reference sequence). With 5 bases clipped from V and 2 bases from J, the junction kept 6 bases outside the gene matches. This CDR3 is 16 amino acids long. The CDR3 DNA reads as TGTGCCAGCAGTACCAGACTAGCGGGGACCACAGATACGCAGTATTTT. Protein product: CASSTRLAGTTDTQYF.

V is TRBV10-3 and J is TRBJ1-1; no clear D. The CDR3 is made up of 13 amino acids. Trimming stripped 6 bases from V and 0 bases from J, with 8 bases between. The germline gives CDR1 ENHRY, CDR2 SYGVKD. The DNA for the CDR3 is TGTGCCATCAGCGGGGTTATGAACACTGAAGCTTTCTTT. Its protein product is CAISGVMNTEAFF.

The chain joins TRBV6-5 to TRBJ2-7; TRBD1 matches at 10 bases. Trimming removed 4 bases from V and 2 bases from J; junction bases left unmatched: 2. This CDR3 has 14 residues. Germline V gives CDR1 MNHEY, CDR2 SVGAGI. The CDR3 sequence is CASSSTGGPYEQYF. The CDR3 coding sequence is TGTGCCAGCAGTTCGACAGGGGGCCCCTACGAGCAGTACTTC.